This TCR beta chain was recovered during a study of shared clonotypes between healthy human individuals (dated by TCRdb to about 2020). Turning to the overall study: The cohort comprised a couple of women and three men aged 18 to 49 years. For each donor, three plates each were used for CD4 naive and CD4 memory, two plates were used for CD8 naive, and one plate was used for CD8 memory. To estimate repertoire size and how much clonotype sharing occurs between individuals, the study deeply sequenced the blood TCR repertoires of several healthy adults. To increase sequencing depth and limit assay-specific biases, different laboratories used diverse techniques to prepare libraries and sequence TCR repertoires. Between about 0.8 and 9 billion PBMCs per donor were obtained by leukapheresis. General findings and caveats noted by the study authors: Compared with non-shared clonotypes, the clonotypes found in all four sorted-subset donors had higher generation probabilities. Naive subsets generally had larger estimated clonotype richness than memory subsets did. Based on pairwise subsampling, the degree of clonotype sharing among donors was expected to be affected by sequencing depth. Incomplete sequencing was indicated by rarefaction of sorted-subset datasets, despite the large sequencing depth. Because the study included a small number of donors, the genetic and exposure-history diversity represented was limited. Sharing across several donors was observed for about 5% of naive CD4, about 3.2% of naive CD8, 2% to 2.5% of memory CD4, and about 0.39% of memory CD8 clonotypes. Sampling was limited to blood, and TCR repertoires in tissue likely differ from TCR repertoires in blood.

On this clone: Its antigen is still unknown. One base away there is no much larger clone; base qualities are not given.

The donors were healthy, HIV-negative adults with no recently reported acute infections or vaccinations. Every donor was a Caucasian adult living in Nashville, Tennessee, USA. CD4+ T cells were enriched by magnetic negative selection, after which naive cells were positively selected on CD45RA and the negative fraction was taken as the memory subset. Blood was obtained by leukapheresis, after which PBMCs were separated by Ficoll-Histopaque density gradient centrifugation and cryopreserved in liquid nitrogen vapor phase. Purity and quantity of every magnetically sorted T cell population were checked by analytical flow cytometry. Genomic DNA was isolated from each sorted fraction and quantified by UV absorbance on a Nanodrop 2000c. Using the deep immunoSEQ assay, multiplex PCR amplified TCR CDR3 regions from genomic DNA. Extracted genomic DNA from each cell subset was distributed evenly across all wells of several immunoSEQ 96-well plates, and each plate was treated as a replicate. For sorted subsets, about 200 ng genomic DNA, equal to tens of thousands of T cell genomes, was loaded into each replicate PCR. The purified libraries were quantified using a Qubit 3.0 fluorometer, sized with a Bioanalyzer 2100, and then quantified again using the KAPA Library Quantification kit. Every immunoSEQ 96-well plate was sequenced on a separate single-read 150-cycle Illumina NextSeq 550 flow cell. The original pipeline was this. Because the immunoSEQ output held only junctional sequences and lacked quality scores, the filtering could not match the filtering applied to full-length reads. Sequences were annotated with PyIR, a Python wrapper for IgBLAST v1.9, and V/J genes and CDR3 were assigned using IMGT germline references. Reads were filtered out if the reads had weak V/J assignments (E-value above 1e-6), no CDR3, stop codons, out-of-frame junctions, or ambiguous translated residues. V3J clonotypes were defined by identical inferred V gene, J gene, and CDR3 amino acid sequence. The percentage overlap between two repertoires was calculated by dividing the number of shared unique clonotypes by the size of the smaller repertoire. Three approaches were used to assess repertoire richness: RTK rarefaction, the Chao1 estimator, and Recon v2.1 estimates of unobserved clonotypes. Generation probabilities for all TCRbeta clonotypes obtained by the gDNA method from a few donors were computed using OLGA. Held by TCRdb, this immuneACCESS table contains in-frame sequences only and omits some clones. Under half of the omission traces to an unresolved V gene where checked; the cause of the rest is unknown. That table supplies the V and J calls and clone size; D and trimming were determined from the DNA. The sample table shows over a million clones, and about 80% are seen once. The ten largest clones represent around 0.61% of the sample.

Clipping removes 3 bases from V and 5 bases from J, with 8 as the unmatched junction base count. CDR1 and CDR2 (KGHSH, LQKENI) derive from the germline V gene. From the cysteine up to the phenylalanine, the CDR3 has a length of 16 residues. The entry retains the CDR3 DNA only, 48 bases that are in frame from base 1. The V and J genes are TRBV18 and TRBJ2-7; TRBD2 agrees with 12 junctional bases. The sequenced sample consisted of memory CD4+ T cells from PBMCs. Per the publication, the cell subset or site label means: CD45RA-negative fraction. The clonotype was recovered from a man between 18 and 35 years old in good health. Some clones in this sample may be carry-over from other donors' samples. This receptor has the CDR3 CASSPPRLAGVNEQYF. In nucleotides, the sequence is TGTGCCAGCTCACCCCCCCGACTAGCGGGAGTCAACGAGCAGTACTTC. When the CDR3 is completed using the reference TRBV18 and TRBJ2-7 genes on either side, the full variable domain is NAGVMQNPRHLVRRRGQEARLRCSPMKGHSHVYWYRQLPEEGLKFMVYLQKENIIDESGMPKERFSAEFPKEGPSILRIQQVVRGDSAAYFCASSPPRLAGVNEQYFGPGTRLTVT.